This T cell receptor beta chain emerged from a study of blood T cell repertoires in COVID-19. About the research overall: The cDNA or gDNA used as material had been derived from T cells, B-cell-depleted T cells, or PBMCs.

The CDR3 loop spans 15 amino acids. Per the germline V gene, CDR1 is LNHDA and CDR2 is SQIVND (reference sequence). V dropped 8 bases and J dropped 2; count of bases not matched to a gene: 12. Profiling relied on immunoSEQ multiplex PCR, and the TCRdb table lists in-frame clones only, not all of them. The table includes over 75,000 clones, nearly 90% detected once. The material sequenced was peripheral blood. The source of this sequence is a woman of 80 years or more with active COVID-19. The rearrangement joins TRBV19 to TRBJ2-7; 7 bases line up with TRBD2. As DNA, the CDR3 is TGTGCCAGTCAAGGCCGGCTAGCGGCACCCTACGAGCAGTACTTC. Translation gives CASQGRLAAPYEQYF.